This is a list of T cell receptor beta chains from one sample in a study of T cell responses to AZD1222 COVID-19 vaccine. TCRdb's table, derived via immunoSEQ multiplex PCR, lists solely in-frame clones and lacks some. Counted here are around 70,000 clones, roughly nine tenths occurring once; the ten biggest clones make up roughly 1.2%. Specimen: peripheral blood, collected 28 days after the second AZD1222 dose. These receptors were taken from an adult who received the AZD1222 COVID-19 vaccine. The CDR3 runs from the conserved cysteine through the conserved F or W. The D gene is left open where the match is weak. Clone sizes are given selectively: once, few, many, or a class where the clone is expanded.

v_call	clone_size	d_call	j_call	cdr3_aa	cdr3_nt
TRBV9	-	-	TRBJ2-7	CASSVGIQSGPHREQYF	TGTGCCAGCAGCGTAGGGATCCAATCCGGGCCTCATCGGGAGCAGTACTTC
TRBV6-6	-	-	TRBJ1-5	CASSHQADQPQHF	TGTGCCAGCAGTCACCAAGCGGATCAGCCCCAGCATTTT
TRBV30	once	TRBD1	TRBJ2-7	CAWRAQGQGSYEQYF	TGTGCCTGGAGAGCCCAGGGACAGGGGTCCTACGAGCAGTACTTC
TRBV7-2	-	TRBD2	TRBJ2-1	CASSLRTSGRAQNKNEQFF	TGTGCCAGCAGCTTAAGGACTAGCGGGAGGGCCCAGAACAAGAATGAGCAGTTCTTC
TRBV30	-	TRBD2	TRBJ2-7	CAWKRESEQYF	TGTGCCTGGAAGCGGGAGAGCGAGCAGTACTTC
TRBV4-2	-	TRBD1	TRBJ2-4	CASSQPSGTGSAKNIQYF	TGTGCCAGCAGCCAGCCCTCCGGGACAGGGTCGGCCAAAAACATTCAGTACTTC
TRBV5-4	-	-	TRBJ2-7	CASSLPNSYEQYF	TGTGCCAGCAGCTTACCCAATTCCTACGAGCAGTACTTC
TRBV2	-	TRBD1	TRBJ2-1	CASREDRDNEQFF	TGTGCCAGCAGGGAAGACAGGGACAATGAGCAGTTCTTC
TRBV18	-	-	TRBJ1-5	CASSPGMLNQPQHF	TGTGCCAGCTCACCCGGGATGCTTAATCAGCCCCAGCATTTT
TRBV5-4	-	TRBD2	TRBJ2-7	CASSLGGLAGVYEQYF	TGTGCCAGCAGCTTGGGAGGACTAGCGGGAGTATACGAGCAGTACTTC
TRBV7-2	-	-	TRBJ2-2	CASRYTGTFTGELFF	TGTGCCAGCAGGTACACCGGGACATTCACCGGGGAGCTGTTTTTT
TRBV27	-	TRBD1	TRBJ1-5	CASSPGQGLYQPQHF	TGTGCCAGCAGTCCCGGACAGGGACTCTATCAGCCCCAGCATTTT
TRBV11-1	-	-	TRBJ2-7	CASSLGPQSGYDEQYF	TGTGCCAGCAGCTTAGGCCCCCAAAGTGGGTATGACGAGCAGTACTTC
TRBV18	-	-	TRBJ1-1	CASSPREERWAEAFF	TGTGCCAGCTCACCACGGGAAGAACGATGGGCTGAAGCTTTCTTT
TRBV12-3/TRBV12-4	-	-	TRBJ2-1	CASSLLDNEQFF	TGTGCCAGCAGTTTGTTGGACAATGAGCAGTTCTTC
TRBV19	-	TRBD1	TRBJ1-1	CASSAHRGRGTEAFF	TGTGCCAGTAGTGCCCACAGGGGGCGCGGGACTGAAGCTTTCTTT
TRBV19	-	TRBD2	TRBJ2-1	CASSRLAGGFAYNEQFF	TGTGCCAGTAGTAGGCTAGCGGGAGGTTTCGCCTACAATGAGCAGTTCTTC
TRBV19	-	-	TRBJ1-2	CASSTGWGYTF	TGTGCCAGTAGTACGGGATGGGGCTACACCTTC
TRBV7-6	-	-	TRBJ2-2	CASSLVRGDTGELFF	TGTGCCAGCAGCTTAGTAAGGGGCGACACCGGGGAGCTGTTTTTT
TRBV5-4	-	-	TRBJ1-1	CASSSRWSQTEAFF	TGTGCCAGCAGCTCCCGGTGGAGCCAGACTGAAGCTTTCTTT
TRBV9	once	-	TRBJ2-2	CASSRDTKNTGELFF	TGTGCCAGCAGCCGGGACACGAAAAACACCGGGGAGCTGTTTTTT
TRBV6-6	few	TRBD1	TRBJ1-2	CASTKGETGGYTF	TGTGCCAGTACCAAGGGGGAGACAGGGGGCTACACCTTC
TRBV2	-	-	TRBJ1-5	CASSSQVPQPQHF	TGTGCCAGCAGTTCACAGGTCCCCCAGCCCCAGCATTTT
TRBV11-2	-	-	TRBJ2-4	CASSLDPPRQKRAKNIQYF	TGTGCCAGCAGCTTAGATCCTCCGAGACAGAAAAGAGCCAAAAACATTCAGTACTTC
TRBV2	-	TRBD1	TRBJ1-1	CASRGGTGSEAFF	TGTGCCAGCAGGGGAGGGACAGGTTCTGAAGCTTTCTTT
TRBV6-2/TRBV6-3	-	-	TRBJ1-2	CASSGSNRVRYGYTF	TGTGCCAGCAGTGGGTCCAACAGGGTCCGGTATGGCTACACCTTC
TRBV29-1	-	TRBD1	TRBJ1-2	CSVTDRVGDGYTF	TGCAGCGTTACAGACAGGGTCGGGGATGGCTACACCTTC
TRBV27	once	TRBD1	TRBJ1-1	CASSPDRGRTEAFF	TGTGCCAGCAGTCCCGACAGGGGGAGAACTGAAGCTTTCTTT
TRBV19	-	TRBD1	TRBJ1-2	CASKRDRAGYGYTF	TGTGCCAGTAAAAGGGACAGGGCCGGGTACGGCTACACCTTC
TRBV6-6	-	-	TRBJ1-5	CASRAGSNQPQHF	TGTGCCAGCAGGGCGGGGAGCAATCAGCCCCAGCATTTT